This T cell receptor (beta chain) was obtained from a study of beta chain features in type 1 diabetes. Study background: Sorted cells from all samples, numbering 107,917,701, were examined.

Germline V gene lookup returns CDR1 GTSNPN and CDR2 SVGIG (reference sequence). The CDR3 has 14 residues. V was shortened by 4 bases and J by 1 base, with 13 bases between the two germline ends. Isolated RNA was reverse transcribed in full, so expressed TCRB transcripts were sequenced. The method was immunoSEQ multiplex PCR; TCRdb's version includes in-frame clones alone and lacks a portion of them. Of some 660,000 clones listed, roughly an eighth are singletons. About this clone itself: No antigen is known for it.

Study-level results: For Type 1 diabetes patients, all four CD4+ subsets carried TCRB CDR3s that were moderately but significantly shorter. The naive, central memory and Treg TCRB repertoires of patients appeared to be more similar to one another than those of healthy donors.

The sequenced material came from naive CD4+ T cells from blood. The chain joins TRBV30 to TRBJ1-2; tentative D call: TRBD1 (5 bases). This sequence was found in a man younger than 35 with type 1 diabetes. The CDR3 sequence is CAWTRWDLNYGYTF. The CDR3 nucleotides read TGTGCCTGGACCCGCTGGGACCTTAACTATGGCTACACCTTC.